This T cell receptor (beta chain) was obtained from a study of STAT3 mutations in large granular lymphocyte leukemia. For the study at large: Roughly half the longitudinally sequenced T-LGLL patients had canonical STAT3 mutations. Over half of T-LGLL patients had one or more immunosuppressive regimens.

The repertoire was sequenced with immunoSEQ multiplex PCR; TCRdb's copy has only in-frame clones and lacks some. The data show tens of thousands of clones, with around three quarters seen just once and about 32% held by the top ten. Comments on this clone: Its antigen is not identified.

Study results and caveats: Differing intervals and regimens complicate linking therapy response to clone burden. Every T-LGLL patient had at least one immunodominant TCRbeta clonotype. All newly emerging clones after therapy were STAT3 wild type.

Trimming removed 6 bases at V and 1 base at J, with 15 bases between. The CDR3 covers 15 residues. Per germline, CDR1 MNHEY and CDR2 SVGAGI. V and J are TRBV6-5 and TRBJ1-1, with a possible D match to TRBD1 (5 bases). Sequencing input: peripheral blood mononuclear cells. The origin of this receptor is a woman aged 45-65 years with T-cell large granular lymphocyte leukemia. Some clones in this sample may be carry-over from other donors' samples. The CDR3 region is CASSPGGGRNTEAFF. In nucleotides, the CDR3 is TGTGCCAGCAGCCCGGGGGGGGGAAGGAACACTGAAGCTTTCTTT.